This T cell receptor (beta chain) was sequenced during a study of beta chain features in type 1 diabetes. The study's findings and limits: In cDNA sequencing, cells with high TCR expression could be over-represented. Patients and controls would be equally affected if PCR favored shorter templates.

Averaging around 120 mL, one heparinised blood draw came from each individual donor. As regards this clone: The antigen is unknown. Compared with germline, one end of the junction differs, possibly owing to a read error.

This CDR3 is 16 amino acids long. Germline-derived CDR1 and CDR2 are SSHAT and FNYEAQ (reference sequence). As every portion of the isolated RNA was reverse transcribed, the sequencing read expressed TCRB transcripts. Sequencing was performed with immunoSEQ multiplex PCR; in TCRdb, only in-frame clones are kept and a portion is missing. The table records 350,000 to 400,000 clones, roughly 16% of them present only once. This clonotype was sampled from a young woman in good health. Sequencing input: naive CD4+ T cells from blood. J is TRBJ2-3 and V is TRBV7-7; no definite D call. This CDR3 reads CASSLGLAQSTDTQYF. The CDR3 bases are TGTGCTAGCAGCTTAGGATTGGCACAGTCAACAGATACGCAGTATTTT.